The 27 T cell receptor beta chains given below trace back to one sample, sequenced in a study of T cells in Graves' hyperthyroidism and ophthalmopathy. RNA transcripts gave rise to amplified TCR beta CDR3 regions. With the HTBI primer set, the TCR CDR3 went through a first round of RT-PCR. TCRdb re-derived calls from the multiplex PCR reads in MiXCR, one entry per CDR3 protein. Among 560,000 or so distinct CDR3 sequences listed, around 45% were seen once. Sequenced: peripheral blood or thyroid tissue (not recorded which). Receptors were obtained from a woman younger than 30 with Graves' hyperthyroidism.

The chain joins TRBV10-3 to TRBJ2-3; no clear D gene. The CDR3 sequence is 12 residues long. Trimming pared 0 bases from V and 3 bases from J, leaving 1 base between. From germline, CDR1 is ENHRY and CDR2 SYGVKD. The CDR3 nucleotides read TGTGCCATCAGTGAGTCGACAGATACGCAGTATTTT. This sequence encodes CAISESTDTQYF.

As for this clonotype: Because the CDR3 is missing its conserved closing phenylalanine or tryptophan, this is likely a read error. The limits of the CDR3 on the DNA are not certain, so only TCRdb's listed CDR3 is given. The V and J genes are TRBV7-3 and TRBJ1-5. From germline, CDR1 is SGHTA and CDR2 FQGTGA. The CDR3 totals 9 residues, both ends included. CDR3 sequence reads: CASSLEQFL.

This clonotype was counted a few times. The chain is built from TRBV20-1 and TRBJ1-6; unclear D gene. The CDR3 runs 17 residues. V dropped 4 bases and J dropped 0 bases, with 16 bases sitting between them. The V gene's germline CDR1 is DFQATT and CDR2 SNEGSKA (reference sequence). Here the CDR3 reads CSAKRYTASSYNSPLHF. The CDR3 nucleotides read TGCAGTGCTAAACGATACACAGCCAGCTCCTATAATTCACCCCTCCACTTT.

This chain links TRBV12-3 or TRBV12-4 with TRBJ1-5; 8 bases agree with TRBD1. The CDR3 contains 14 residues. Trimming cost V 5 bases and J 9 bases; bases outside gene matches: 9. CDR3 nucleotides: TGTGCCAGCAGTCCGACAGGGGAGGATTCGCCCCAGCATTTT. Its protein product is CASSPTGEDSPQHF.

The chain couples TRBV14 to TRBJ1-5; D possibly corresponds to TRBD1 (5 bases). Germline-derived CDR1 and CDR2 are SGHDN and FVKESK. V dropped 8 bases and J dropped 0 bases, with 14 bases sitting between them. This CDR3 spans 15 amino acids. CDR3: CASAREFLSNQPQHF. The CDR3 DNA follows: TGTGCCAGCGCCAGGGAGTTCCTTAGCAATCAGCCCCAGCATTTT. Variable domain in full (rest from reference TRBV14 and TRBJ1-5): EAGVTQFPSHSVIEKGQTVTLRCDPISGHDNLYWYRRVMGKEIKFLLHFVKESKQDESGMPNNRFLAERTGGTYSTLKVQPAELEDSGVYFCASAREFLSNQPQHFGDGTRLSIL.

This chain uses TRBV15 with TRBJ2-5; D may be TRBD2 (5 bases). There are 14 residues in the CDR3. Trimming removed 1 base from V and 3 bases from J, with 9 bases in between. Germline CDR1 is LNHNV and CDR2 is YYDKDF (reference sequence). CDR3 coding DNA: TGTGCCACCAGCAGAGCGGGGATCGAAGAGACCCAGTACTTC. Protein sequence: CATSRAGIEETQYF. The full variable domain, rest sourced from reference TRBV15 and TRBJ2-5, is DAMVIQNPRYQVTQFGKPVTLSCSQTLNHNVMYWYQQKSSQAPKLLFHYYDKDFNNEADTPDNFQSRRPNTSFCFLDIRSPGLGDTAMYLCATSRAGIEETQYFGPGTRLLVL.

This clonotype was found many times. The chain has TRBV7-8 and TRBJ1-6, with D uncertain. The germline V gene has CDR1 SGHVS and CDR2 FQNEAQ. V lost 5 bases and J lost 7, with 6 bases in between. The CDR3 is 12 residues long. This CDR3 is CASSLVNSPLHF. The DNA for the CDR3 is TGTGCCAGCAGCCTAGTAAATTCACCCCTCCACTTT.

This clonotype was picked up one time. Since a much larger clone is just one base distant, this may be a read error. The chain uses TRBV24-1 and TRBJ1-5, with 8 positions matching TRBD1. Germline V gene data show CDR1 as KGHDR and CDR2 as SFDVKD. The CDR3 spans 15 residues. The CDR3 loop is CAISDYSGGDQPQHF. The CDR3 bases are TGTGCCATCAGTGATTATTCAGGGGGCGATCAGCCCCAGCATTTT.

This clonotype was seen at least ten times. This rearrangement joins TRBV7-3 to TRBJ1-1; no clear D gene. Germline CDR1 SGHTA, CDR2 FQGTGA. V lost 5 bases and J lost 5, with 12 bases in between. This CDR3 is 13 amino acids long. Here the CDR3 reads CASSPSGWTEAFF. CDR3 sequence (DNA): TGTGCCAGCAGCCCATCCGGATGGACTGAAGCTTTCTTT. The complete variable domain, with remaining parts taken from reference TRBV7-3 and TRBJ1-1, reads GAGVSQTPSNKVTEKGKYVELRCDPISGHTALYWYRQSLGQGPEFLIYFQGTGAADDSGLPNDRFFAVRPEGSVSTLKIQRTERGDSAVYLCASSPSGWTEAFFGQGTRLTVV.

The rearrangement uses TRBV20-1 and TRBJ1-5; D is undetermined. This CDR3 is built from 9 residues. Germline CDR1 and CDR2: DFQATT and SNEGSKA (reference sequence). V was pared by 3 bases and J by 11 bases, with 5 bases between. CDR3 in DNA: TGCAGTGCTAGGTCGACCCAGCATTTT. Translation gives CSARSTQHF.

Written as DNA, the CDR3 is TGTGCCAGCAGTGCGGGACAAACCCTACATCAGCCCCAGCATTTT. Amino acids: CASSAGQTLHQPQHF. The genes are TRBV6-1 and TRBJ1-5, with D perhaps matching TRBD1 (6 bases). This CDR3 contains 15 residues. With 4 bases removed from V and 5 bases from J, the gap between germline ends came to 15 bases. Looked up from germline, CDR1 is MNHNS and CDR2 is SASEGT.

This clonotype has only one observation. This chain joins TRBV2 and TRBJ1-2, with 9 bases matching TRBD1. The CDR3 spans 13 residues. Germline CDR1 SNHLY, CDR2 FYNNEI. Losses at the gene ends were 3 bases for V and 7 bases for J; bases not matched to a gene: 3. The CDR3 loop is CASSDTGGGGYTF. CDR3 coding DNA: TGTGCCAGCAGTGATACAGGGGGCGGTGGCTACACCTTC.

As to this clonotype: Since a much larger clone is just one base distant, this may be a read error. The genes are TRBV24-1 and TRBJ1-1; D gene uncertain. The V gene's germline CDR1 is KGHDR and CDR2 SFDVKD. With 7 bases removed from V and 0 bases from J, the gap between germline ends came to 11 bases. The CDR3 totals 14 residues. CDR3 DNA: TGTGCCACCAGAGTTGGACCTTTGAACACTGAAGCTTTCTTT. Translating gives CATRVGPLNTEAFF.

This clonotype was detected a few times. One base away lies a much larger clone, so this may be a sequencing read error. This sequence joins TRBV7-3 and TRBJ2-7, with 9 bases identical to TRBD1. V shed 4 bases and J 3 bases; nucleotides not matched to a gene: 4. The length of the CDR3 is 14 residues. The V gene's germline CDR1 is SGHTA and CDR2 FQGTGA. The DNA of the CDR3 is TGTGCCAGCAGCTCCGGGACAGGGTTCTACGAGCAGTACTTC. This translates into CASSSGTGFYEQYF.

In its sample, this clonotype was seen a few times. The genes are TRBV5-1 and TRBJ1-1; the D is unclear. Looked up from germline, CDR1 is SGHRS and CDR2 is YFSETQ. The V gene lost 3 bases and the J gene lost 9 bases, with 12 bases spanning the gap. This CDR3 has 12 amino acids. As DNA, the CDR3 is TGCGCCAGCAGCTCCTTTGGTCCGAAAGCTTTCTTT. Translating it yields CASSSFGPKAFF.

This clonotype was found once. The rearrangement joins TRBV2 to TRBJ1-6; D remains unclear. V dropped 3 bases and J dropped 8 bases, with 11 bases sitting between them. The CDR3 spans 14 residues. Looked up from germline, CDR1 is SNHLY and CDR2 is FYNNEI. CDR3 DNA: TGTGCCAGCAGTGAGGACGGGAGCCATTCACCCCTCCACTTT. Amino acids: CASSEDGSHSPLHF.

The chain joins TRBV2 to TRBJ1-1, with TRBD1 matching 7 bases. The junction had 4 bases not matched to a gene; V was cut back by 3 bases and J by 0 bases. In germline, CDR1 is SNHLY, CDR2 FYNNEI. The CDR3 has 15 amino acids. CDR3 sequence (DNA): TGTGCCAGCAGTGAGGCGACAGGGATGAACACTGAAGCTTTCTTT. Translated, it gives CASSEATGMNTEAFF.

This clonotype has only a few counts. The CDR3 reads CASSGTGVMFEKLFF. In DNA form, the CDR3 reads TGTGCCAGCAGCGGGACAGGGGTTATGTTTGAAAAACTGTTTTTT. The V and J genes are TRBV2 and TRBJ1-4; 10 positions agree with TRBD1. CDR1 SNHLY and CDR2 FYNNEI come from the germline V gene. CDR3 length: 15 residues. After removal of 6 bases from V and 7 bases from J, the junction contained 8 bases not matched to a gene.

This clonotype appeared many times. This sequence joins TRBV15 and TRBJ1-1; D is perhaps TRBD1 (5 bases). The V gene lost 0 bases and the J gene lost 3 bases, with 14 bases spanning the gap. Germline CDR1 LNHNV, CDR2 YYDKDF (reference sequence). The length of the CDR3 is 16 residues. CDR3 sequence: CATSRDLPGVDTEAFF. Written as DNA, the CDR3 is TGTGCCACCAGCAGAGATCTGCCGGGGGTAGACACTGAAGCTTTCTTT.

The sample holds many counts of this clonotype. The CDR3 DNA reads as TGTGCCAGCAGCGTTGTACGCTCCTACGAGCAGTACTTC. Protein sequence: CASSVVRSYEQYF. The rearrangement joins TRBV14 to TRBJ2-7; D not resolved. The CDR3 contains 13 residues. Germline loops: CDR1 SGHDN, CDR2 FVKESK. V lost 5 bases and J 0 bases, leaving 8 bases between the germline ends.

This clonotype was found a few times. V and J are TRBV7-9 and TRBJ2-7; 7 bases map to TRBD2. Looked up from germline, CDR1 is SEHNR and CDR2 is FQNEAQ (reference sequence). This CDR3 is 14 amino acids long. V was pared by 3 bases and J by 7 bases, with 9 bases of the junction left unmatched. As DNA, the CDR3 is TGTGCCAGCAGCTTGGGAGGGTTTTTACGAGAGCAGTACTTC. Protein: CASSLGGFLREQYF.

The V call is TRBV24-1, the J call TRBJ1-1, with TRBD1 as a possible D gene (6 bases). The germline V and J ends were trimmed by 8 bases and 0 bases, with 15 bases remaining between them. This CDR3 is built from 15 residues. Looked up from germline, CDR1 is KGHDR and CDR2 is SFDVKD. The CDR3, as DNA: TGTGCCACCACCGGTTCGGGACATATGAACACTGAAGCTTTCTTT. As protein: CATTGSGHMNTEAFF.

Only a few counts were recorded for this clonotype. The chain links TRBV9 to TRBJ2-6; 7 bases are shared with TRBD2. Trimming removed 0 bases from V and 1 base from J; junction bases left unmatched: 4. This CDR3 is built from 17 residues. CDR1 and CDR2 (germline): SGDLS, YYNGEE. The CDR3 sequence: CASSVGDSGSGANVLTF. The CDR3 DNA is TGTGCCAGCAGCGTAGGTGATAGCGGGTCTGGGGCCAACGTCCTGACTTTC.

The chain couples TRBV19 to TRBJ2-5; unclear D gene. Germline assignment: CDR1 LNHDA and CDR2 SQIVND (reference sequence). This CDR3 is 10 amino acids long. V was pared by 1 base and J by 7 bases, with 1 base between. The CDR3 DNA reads TGTGCCAGTAGTATAGGGACCCAGTACTTC. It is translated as CASSIGTQYF.

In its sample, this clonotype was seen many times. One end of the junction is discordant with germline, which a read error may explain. The CDR3 region is CASSLVAGSNQPQHF. In nucleotides, the CDR3 is TGCGCCAGCAGCTTGGTGGCGGGTAGCAATCAGCCCCAGCATTTT. This chain links TRBV7-9 with TRBJ1-5; the D is unclear. CDR3 size: 15 residues. The V gene's germline CDR1 is SEHNR and CDR2 FQNEAQ (reference sequence).

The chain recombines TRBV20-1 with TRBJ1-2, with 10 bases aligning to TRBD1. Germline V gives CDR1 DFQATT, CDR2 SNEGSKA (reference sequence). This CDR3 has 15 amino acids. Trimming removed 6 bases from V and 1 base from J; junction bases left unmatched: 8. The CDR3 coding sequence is TGCAGTGCCCTATCGGACAGGGGGGATAACTATGGCTACACCTTC. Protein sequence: CSALSDRGDNYGYTF.

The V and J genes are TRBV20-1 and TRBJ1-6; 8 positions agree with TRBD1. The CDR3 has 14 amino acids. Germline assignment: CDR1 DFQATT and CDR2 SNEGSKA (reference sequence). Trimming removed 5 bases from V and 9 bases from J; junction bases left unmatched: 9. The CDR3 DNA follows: TGCAGTGCTGGGGGAGGACAGGGCGGTTCACCCCTCCACTTT. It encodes CSAGGGQGGSPLHF.